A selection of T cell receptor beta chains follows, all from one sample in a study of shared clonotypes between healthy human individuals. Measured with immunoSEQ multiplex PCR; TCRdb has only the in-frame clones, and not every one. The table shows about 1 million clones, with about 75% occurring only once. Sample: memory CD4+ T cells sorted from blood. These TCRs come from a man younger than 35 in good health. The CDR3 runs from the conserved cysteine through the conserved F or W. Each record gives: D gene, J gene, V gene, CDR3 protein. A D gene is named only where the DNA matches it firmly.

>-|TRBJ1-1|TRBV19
CASFGVMNTEAFF
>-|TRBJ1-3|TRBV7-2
CASSLSPAGGNTIYF
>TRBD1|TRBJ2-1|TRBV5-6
CASSWGQGNEQFF
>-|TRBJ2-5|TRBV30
CAWTPSLETQYF
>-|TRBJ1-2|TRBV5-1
CASSLDISAPGGYTF
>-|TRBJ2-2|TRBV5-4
CASSSRTGAGNTGELFF
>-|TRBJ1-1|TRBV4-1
CASSQDRGRPFF
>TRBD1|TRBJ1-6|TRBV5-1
CASSSQGQGVNSPLHF
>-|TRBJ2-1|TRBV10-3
CAISEMVSEQFF
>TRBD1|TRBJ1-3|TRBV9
CASSDRTGPGNTIYF
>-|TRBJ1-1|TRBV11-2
CASSLDQGLGTEAFF
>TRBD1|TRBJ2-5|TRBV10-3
CAISGGTGGAETQYF
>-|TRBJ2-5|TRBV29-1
CSARQAQETQYF
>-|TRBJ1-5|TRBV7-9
CASSLIGGGDQPQHF
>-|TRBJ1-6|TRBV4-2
CASSQGEVRSPLHF
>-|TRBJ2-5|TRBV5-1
CASSLEQGRQETQYF
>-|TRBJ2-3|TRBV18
CASSPPGTPSTDTQYF
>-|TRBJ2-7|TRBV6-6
CASSLYRDSSEQYF
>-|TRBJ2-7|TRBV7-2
CASSLGSGAYEQYF
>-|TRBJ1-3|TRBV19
CASSRGGSSGNTIYF
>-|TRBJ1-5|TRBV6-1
CASSERGSNQPQHF
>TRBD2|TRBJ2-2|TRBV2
CASRNSGERTGELFF
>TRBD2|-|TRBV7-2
CASSLSGGQTYEQYF
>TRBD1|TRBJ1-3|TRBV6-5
CASRRGQKDGNTIYF
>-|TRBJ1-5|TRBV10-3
CAISERLLNQPQHF
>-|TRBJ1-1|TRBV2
CASTQAVNTEAFF
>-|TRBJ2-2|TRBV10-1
CASSETFGTVNSGELFF
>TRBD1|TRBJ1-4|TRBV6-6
CASSYRQGATNEKLFF
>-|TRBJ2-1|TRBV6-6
CASSNSYNEQFF
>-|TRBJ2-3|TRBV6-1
CASAEMSTDTQYF
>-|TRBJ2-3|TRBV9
CASSVGFSTDTQYF
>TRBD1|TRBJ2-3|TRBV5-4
CAGLVQGAPDTQYF